This T cell receptor (beta chain) was sequenced in a study of blood T cell repertoires in COVID-19. At the level of the study: COVID-19 samples, acute and convalescent, were from the United States, Italy and Spain. The cDNA or gDNA used as material had been derived from T cells, B-cell-depleted T cells, or PBMCs.

V lost 8 bases, J lost 3 bases, and 14 bases lay in between. The CDR3 contains 14 residues. Germline CDR1 and CDR2: SNHLY and FYNNEI. Original data processing: Estimation of nucleated cell counts relied on the amplification of reference gene primers. Generated by immunoSEQ multiplex PCR, the TCRdb table keeps only in-frame clones and is missing some. V and J calls and clone size are as listed in that table; D and trimming were resolved from the DNA. In the table there are roughly 200,000 clones, approximately 85% of which are singletons. The sequencing input was peripheral blood. The chain joins TRBV2 to TRBJ1-5; D gene ambiguous. This clonotype was sampled from an older woman with acute or convalescent COVID-19. The CDR3 DNA reads as TGTGCCAGCGCTATGGTCGAGTCCAATCAGCCCCAGCATTTT. Translating it yields CASAMVESNQPQHF.